The following is a TCR beta chain sequence with its context. As for treatment: over 15 received Ad26.COV2.S at low or high dose, single or two shots; about 5 received placebo; per-sample allocation not given. Day 63 after the first vaccine or placebo injection was the time point for sampling. Per the germline V gene, CDR1 is SGHDT and CDR2 is YYEEEE. This CDR3 contains 18 residues. V was clipped by 4 bases and J by 0 bases; unmatched bases: 8. The sample comes from a study of Ad26.COV2.S vaccination and SARS-CoV-2 variants. Profiling relied on immunoSEQ multiplex PCR, and the TCRdb table lists in-frame clones only, not all of them. Of 300,000 to 400,000 clones in the sample, around nine tenths were seen once.

The starting material was peripheral blood, obtained in a trial of Ad26.COV2.S vaccine versus placebo. The chain combines TRBV5-6 with TRBJ2-3, with TRBD2 matching over 13 bases. The TCR originated in a person between 18 and 65 years old who received the Ad26.COV2.S COVID-19 vaccine or a placebo. CDR3 sequence reads: CASSPGLAGAVSTDTQYF. The DNA for the CDR3 is TGTGCCAGCAGCCCAGGACTAGCGGGGGCTGTTAGCACAGATACGCAGTATTTT.